This TCR beta chain comes out of a study of PD-1 blockade in classical Hodgkin lymphoma. Trimming pared 1 base from V and 2 bases from J, leaving 12 bases between. The CDR3 contains 16 residues. The germline V gene encodes CDR1 LGHNA and CDR2 YSLEER. Method: immunoSEQ multiplex PCR; TCRdb's copy keeps in-frame clones and lacks some. The sample contains fewer than 13,000 clones, around 84% of which appear only once. The time point denotes: newly diagnosed, previously untreated cHL patient sample. Applied to thawed PBMCs, magnetic negative selection was the method used to isolate CD8+ T cells. Comparison used PBMCs from newly diagnosed, untreated classical Hodgkin lymphoma.

Material for sequencing was CD8+ T cells from blood. This clonotype originated in a human donor with classical Hodgkin lymphoma. The gene calls are TRBV4-3 and TRBJ1-5; D remains ambiguous. The DNA for the CDR3 is TGCGCCAGCAGCCAAGGTTGGCCAAGTCGCAATCAGCCCCAGCATTTT. It specifies CASSQGWPSRNQPQHF.